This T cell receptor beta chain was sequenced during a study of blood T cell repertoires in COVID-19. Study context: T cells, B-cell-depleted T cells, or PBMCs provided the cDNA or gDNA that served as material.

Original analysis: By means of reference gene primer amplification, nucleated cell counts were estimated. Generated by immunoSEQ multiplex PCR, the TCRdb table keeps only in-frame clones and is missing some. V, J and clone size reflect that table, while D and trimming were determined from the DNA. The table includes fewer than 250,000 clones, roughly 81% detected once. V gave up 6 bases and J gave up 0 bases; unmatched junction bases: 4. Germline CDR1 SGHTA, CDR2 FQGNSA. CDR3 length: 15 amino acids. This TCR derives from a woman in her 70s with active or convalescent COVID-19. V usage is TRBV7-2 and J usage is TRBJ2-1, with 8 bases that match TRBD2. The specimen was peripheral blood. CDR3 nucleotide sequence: TGTGCCAGCAGATACAGCGGGAGCTCCTACAATGAGCAGTTCTTC. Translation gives CASRYSGSSYNEQFF.